Reported below is one T cell receptor beta chain. There are 14 residues in the CDR3. Trimming stripped 10 bases from V and 0 bases from J, with 16 bases between. The germline V gene encodes CDR1 MRHNA and CDR2 SNTAGT. This sample was taken from a study of CD8 T cells in Susac syndrome. The RNA input was roughly 0.45 to 1 ug, and it was reverse transcribed with random hexamers. MiXCR, run by TCRdb on the immunoSEQ multiplex PCR reads, gives a single entry per CDR3 protein. The sample consists of 150,000 to 160,000 distinct CDR3 sequences, approximately 95% of them appearing once. The chain recombines TRBV6-4 with TRBJ2-7; D may be TRBD2 (6 bases). This sequence originates from a human donor with Susac syndrome. The specimen sequenced was CD4+ T cells from PBMCs. The CDR3 sequence: CAMDGVTSSYEQYF. The CDR3 DNA reads TGTGCCATGGACGGGGTGACTAGCTCCTACGAGCAGTACTTC.